The next 29 T cell receptor beta chains were all read from a single sample in a study of identical twins. Using its own MiXCR run on the 5' RACE reads, TCRdb lists one record per CDR3 protein. The repertoire holds about 240,000 distinct CDR3 sequences, with 9.5% to 15% as singletons. The same sample was also studied in work on yellow fever vaccine responses in identical twins.

Sequencing was carried out using memory (CD45RO+) T cells sorted from blood. The origin of the receptors is a woman aged 18-29 years in good health.

This clonotype was detected ten times or more. The V and J genes are TRBV6-2 or TRBV6-3 and TRBJ2-5; possible D gene TRBD1, 6 bases. Trimming took 6 bases from V and 5 from J, leaving 13 bases between them. This CDR3 contains 13 residues. Germline CDR1 reads MNHEY; CDR2 reads SVGEGT. The CDR3 reads CASRGTSPETQYF. For the CDR3, the DNA is TGTGCCAGCAGGGGGACATCACCGGAGACCCAGTACTTC.

This clonotype was seen a few times. The V gene is TRBV6-2 or TRBV6-3, the J gene TRBJ2-2, with D perhaps TRBD2 (5 bases). Germline assignment: CDR1 MNHEY and CDR2 SVGEGT. This CDR3 has 15 amino acids. V gave up 0 bases and J gave up 9 bases, with 14 bases separating them. The CDR3, as DNA: TGTGCCAGCAGTTACTCGTTGGACTGGAGTAGGGAGCTGTTTTTT. Protein: CASSYSLDWSRELFF.

There are many counts of this clonotype. The gene calls are TRBV11-2 and TRBJ2-2, with D perhaps assigned TRBD1 or TRBD2 (5 bases each). V was pared by 1 base and J by 4 bases, with 7 bases between. CDR1 and CDR2 (germline): SGHAT, FQNNGV. The CDR3 consists of 14 residues. The CDR3 reads CASSLGGATGELFF. CDR3 in DNA: TGTGCCAGCAGCTTAGGAGGGGCCACCGGGGAGCTGTTTTTT.

The table lists this clonotype with a few counts. The chain has TRBV7-2 and TRBJ2-5; TRBD1 agrees at 8 bases. CDR1 is SGHTA and CDR2 is FQGNSA in the germline V gene. The CDR3 spans 15 residues. J was trimmed by 3 bases and V by 8 bases; bases with no gene match: 11. The CDR3 DNA is TGTGCCAGCCGATCCATCAGGGGGCGGGAAGAGACCCAGTACTTC. Protein: CASRSIRGREETQYF.

This clonotype was counted only a few times. The gene calls are TRBV20-1 and TRBJ2-5, with TRBD2 as a possible D gene (6 bases). V was trimmed by 0 bases and J by 1 base, leaving 21 bases between them. The CDR3 covers 18 residues. The germline V gene has CDR1 DFQATT and CDR2 SNEGSKA (reference sequence). The CDR3 protein is CSARDQLAPKGPQETQYF. The DNA for the CDR3 is TGCAGTGCTAGAGATCAGCTAGCGCCGAAAGGACCCCAAGAGACCCAGTACTTC.

CDR3 loop: CANSNQPQHF. In DNA form, the CDR3 reads TGTGCAAACAGCAATCAGCCCCAGCATTTT. V gene TRBV7-4 combines with J gene TRBJ1-5; no firm D call. CDR3 length equals 10 residues. Germline lookup yields CDR1 SGHVT and CDR2 SQSDAQ.

In this sample, this clonotype turned up a few times. The V call is TRBV5-1, the J call TRBJ2-3; TRBD2 is a possible D gene (7 bases). This CDR3 has 16 amino acids. Trimming left V 5 bases short and J 2 bases short, with 18 bases between. From germline, CDR1 is SGHRS and CDR2 YFSETQ. The CDR3 nucleotides read TGCGCCAGCAGGAGGGGGGGCCATACCTCCACAGATACGCAGTATTTT. Protein: CASRRGGHTSTDTQYF.

The V gene is TRBV15, the J gene TRBJ2-7; TRBD1 matches 11 bases. Germline CDR1 reads LNHNV; CDR2 reads YYDKDF (reference sequence). There are 15 residues in the CDR3. The V segment lost 3 bases and the J segment 2 bases; nucleotides outside the gene matches: 3. The CDR3 protein is CATSRDRGQAYEQYF. The CDR3 DNA follows: TGTGCCACCAGCAGGGACAGGGGGCAAGCCTACGAGCAGTACTTC. The full variable domain, with the rest looked up from reference TRBV15 and TRBJ2-7, is DAMVIQNPRYQVTQFGKPVTLSCSQTLNHNVMYWYQQKSSQAPKLLFHYYDKDFNNEADTPDNFQSRRPNTSFCFLDIRSPGLGDTAMYLCATSRDRGQAYEQYFGPGTRLTVT.

This clonotype was counted between two and nine times. This chain connects TRBV10-3 to TRBJ2-1; no clear D gene. Germline V gene lookup returns CDR1 ENHRY and CDR2 SYGVKD. V shed 3 bases and J shed 0 bases, with 6 bases lying between them. The CDR3 consists of 14 residues. CDR3 protein: CAISDRSSYNEQFF. The CDR3 nucleotides are TGTGCCATCAGTGACCGAAGCTCCTACAATGAGCAGTTCTTC.

V gene TRBV11-3 combines with J gene TRBJ2-1, with D perhaps given as TRBD1 or TRBD2 (5 bases each). From germline, CDR1 is SGHNT and CDR2 YENEEA. V was cut by 1 base and J by 6 bases, with 10 bases left in between. This CDR3 spans 14 amino acids. The CDR3 coding sequence is TGTGCCAGCAGCTTAGGGGAGACAGTCAATGAGCAGTTCTTC. It encodes CASSLGETVNEQFF.

There are many counts of this clonotype. This chain joins TRBV5-1 and TRBJ1-3; TRBD1 matches at 7 bases. There are 15 residues in the CDR3. CDR1 and CDR2 from the germline V gene are SGHRS and YFSETQ. After removal of 3 bases from V and 7 bases from J, the junction contained 10 bases not matched to a gene. The CDR3 nucleotides are TGCGCCAGCAGCTCCTCGGGACAGATGTTCAACACCATATATTTT. Amino acids: CASSSSGQMFNTIYF.

This clonotype was seen many times. The chain couples TRBV12-3 or TRBV12-4 to TRBJ1-1; D remains ambiguous. V shed 1 base and J shed 3 bases, with 9 bases lying between them. CDR3 size: 14 residues. This CDR3 reads CASSLGSAYTEAFF. In DNA form, the CDR3 reads TGTGCCAGCAGTTTAGGCAGTGCGTACACTGAAGCTTTCTTT.

This clonotype was detected many times. The V gene is TRBV11-1, the J gene TRBJ2-7, with D perhaps matching TRBD2 (6 bases). This CDR3 has 16 residues. V was shortened by 5 bases and J by 2 bases, with 19 bases between the two germline ends. Looked up from germline, CDR1 is SGHAT and CDR2 is FQDESV (reference sequence). The CDR3 DNA is TGTGCCAGCAGCACATTAGGGATCGGCGGGACCTACGAGCAGTACTTC. This encodes CASSTLGIGGTYEQYF.

The rearrangement joins TRBV12-3 or TRBV12-4 to TRBJ2-6; no definite D call. The CDR3 spans 16 residues. V gave up 5 bases and J gave up 0 bases, with 11 bases separating them. This CDR3 reads CASSPGKNSGANVLTF. In DNA form, the CDR3 reads TGTGCCAGCAGTCCAGGCAAGAACTCTGGGGCCAACGTCCTGACTTTC.

On this clonotype: Since a much larger clone is just one base distant, this may be a read error. V and J are TRBV20-1 and TRBJ2-1, with TRBD2 matching 14 bases. Germline-derived CDR1 and CDR2 are DFQATT and SNEGSKA (reference sequence). The CDR3 extends over 17 amino acids. The CDR3, as DNA: TGCTGTGCTACACCCTGGACTAGCGGGGGGTCCTACAATGAGCAGTTCTTC. Its protein product is CCATPWTSGGSYNEQFF.

The rearrangement joins TRBV7-2 to TRBJ2-5; 9 nucleotides match TRBD2. The CDR3 has 15 residues. J lost 1 base, V lost 1 base, and 1 base had no gene match. In germline, CDR1 is SGHTA, CDR2 FQGNSA. The CDR3 DNA follows: TGTGCCAGCAGCTTAGGGCGGGAGGGCCAAGAGACCCAGTACTTC. Translating gives CASSLGREGQETQYF.

The chain joins TRBV18 to TRBJ2-7; perhaps TRBD2 as D (5 bases). The CDR3 extends over 13 amino acids. Germline assignment: CDR1 KGHSH and CDR2 LQKENI. Trimming pared 5 bases from V and 0 bases from J, leaving 8 bases between. The CDR3 DNA sequence: TGTGCCAGCTCAACCGGGAACTCCTACGAGCAGTACTTC. Protein: CASSTGNSYEQYF.

The V gene is TRBV24-1, the J gene TRBJ2-5; D might be TRBD1 (5 bases). The ends were cut back, 2 bases at V and 2 bases at J, with 14 bases in the middle. This CDR3 has 16 amino acids. CDR1 and CDR2 (germline): KGHDR, SFDVKD. The CDR3 region is CATSDWTPLGQETQYF. CDR3 sequence (DNA): TGTGCCACCAGTGATTGGACACCCCTAGGACAAGAGACCCAGTACTTC.

V is TRBV20-1 and J is TRBJ2-3; 7 nucleotides align to TRBD2. The germline gives CDR1 DFQATT, CDR2 SNEGSKA (reference sequence). J gave up 1 base and V 7 bases, and 8 bases lay outside the gene matches. The CDR3 loop spans 14 amino acids. The DNA for the CDR3 is TGCAGTGGGCAGCTAGCGGAGGGCACAGATACGCAGTATTTT. Residues: CSGQLAEGTDTQYF.

This clonotype has just one count. The chain employs TRBV7-3 and TRBJ1-1; TRBD1 agrees at 9 bases. Germline CDR1 reads SGHTA; CDR2 reads FQGTGA. CDR3 length equals 13 residues. Germline trimming cut 5 bases from V and 10 bases from J; bases unmatched to any gene: 8. As DNA, the CDR3 is TGTGCCAGCAGCGGGGGGGGGACAGGGTCAGCTTTCTTT. This encodes CASSGGGTGSAFF.

The chain couples TRBV6-1 to TRBJ2-1; no clear D gene. The V and J ends lost 6 bases and 0 bases respectively, with 9 bases between them. The CDR3 consists of 14 residues. Germline V CDR1 and CDR2: MNHNS, SASEGT. The CDR3 protein is CASSGKSSYNEQFF. CDR3 nucleotide sequence: TGTGCCAGCAGCGGAAAGAGCTCCTACAATGAGCAGTTCTTC.

Concerning this clonotype: An end of the junction differs from the germline gene, which may be a read error. The chain joins TRBV7-9 to TRBJ2-1; weak D call: TRBD2 (7 bases). There are 14 residues in the CDR3. Germline loops: CDR1 SEHNR, CDR2 FQNEAQ (reference sequence). The CDR3 here is CASTLGGVSNEQFF. The CDR3 DNA sequence: TGTGCCAGCACCTTAGGGGGGGTCTCCAATGAGCAGTTCTTC.

This clonotype was counted only a few times. Here the CDR3 reads CASSLRWDYEQYF. As DNA, the CDR3 is TGCGCCAGCAGCTTAAGGTGGGACTACGAGCAGTACTTC. The V and J genes are TRBV5-1 and TRBJ2-7; D uncertain. The CDR3 consists of 13 residues. CDR1 and CDR2 from the germline V gene are SGHRS and YFSETQ. V was shortened by 2 bases and J by 3 bases, with 9 bases between the two germline ends.

This clonotype has a count of ten or more. This rearrangement joins TRBV7-2 to TRBJ2-1; D is uncertain. Germline loops: CDR1 SGHTA, CDR2 FQGNSA. CDR3 length: 13 amino acids. Trimming pared 1 base from V and 12 bases from J, leaving 13 bases between. This CDR3 is CASSLGGWSRQFF. In nucleotides, the CDR3 is TGTGCCAGCAGCTTAGGCGGTTGGAGTAGGCAGTTCTTC.

This clonotype was found a few times. The rearrangement links TRBV7-9 to TRBJ2-5; the D is unclear. Trimming cost V 1 base and J 0 bases, with 6 bases left between them. The CDR3 has 14 amino acids. The germline gives CDR1 SEHNR, CDR2 FQNEAQ (reference sequence). The CDR3 region has the DNA TGTGCCAGCAGCTTAGATGCCTACCAAGAGACCCAGTACTTC. Translating gives CASSLDAYQETQYF.

This clonotype occurred many times. This rearrangement joins TRBV18 to TRBJ2-3; 12 nucleotides match TRBD2. There are 16 residues in the CDR3. V dropped 1 base and J dropped 1; count of bases not matched to a gene: 0. Germline values: CDR1 KGHSH, CDR2 LQKENI. For the CDR3, the DNA is TGTGCCAGCTCACCACGGACTAGCGGGGGCACAGATACGCAGTATTTT. This sequence encodes CASSPRTSGGTDTQYF.

This clonotype was counted ten times or more. The V and J genes are TRBV7-3 and TRBJ2-1, with D possibly called TRBD1 or TRBD2 (6 bases each). Deletions cut 4 bases from V and 4 bases from J, with 14 bases between. From germline, CDR1 is SGHTA and CDR2 FQGTGA. The CDR3 spans 15 residues. The CDR3 region is CASSSQLGGYNEQFF. The CDR3 DNA reads TGTGCCAGCAGCTCACAATTAGGGGGGTACAATGAGCAGTTCTTC.

The CDR3 bases are TGTGCCAGCAGTTCCCGTTGGGGGGGCGAGATAAAGGATACGCAGTATTTT. It codes for CASSSRWGGEIKDTQYF. V gene TRBV6-5 combines with J gene TRBJ2-3, with D tentatively TRBD2 (7 bases). Germline V gene lookup returns CDR1 MNHEY and CDR2 SVGAGI. V was clipped by 4 bases and J by 6 bases, with 23 bases between them. CDR3 size: 17 residues.

This clonotype was seen only a few times. The J gene is TRBJ2-7, the V gene TRBV5-1, with 8 bases fitting TRBD1. The CDR3 is 15 amino acids. With V trimmed by 4 bases and J by 4 bases, 10 bases remained unmatched. Germline loops: CDR1 SGHRS, CDR2 YFSETQ. CDR3 sequence reads: CASSRSGQGQYEQYF. Written as DNA, the CDR3 is TGCGCCAGCAGCCGATCCGGACAGGGACAATACGAGCAGTACTTC.